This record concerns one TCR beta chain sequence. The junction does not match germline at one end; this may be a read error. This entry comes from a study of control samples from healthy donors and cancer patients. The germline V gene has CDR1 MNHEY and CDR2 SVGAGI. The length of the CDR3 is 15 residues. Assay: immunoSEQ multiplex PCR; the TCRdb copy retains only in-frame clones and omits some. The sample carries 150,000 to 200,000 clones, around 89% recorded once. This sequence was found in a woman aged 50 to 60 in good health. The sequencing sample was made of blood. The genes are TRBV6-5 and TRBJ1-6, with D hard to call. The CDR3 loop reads CASRGGSGYNLPLHF. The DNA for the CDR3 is TGTGCCAGCAGAGGTGGCAGTGGCTATAATTTACCCCTCCACTTT.